This TCR beta chain appears in the sequencing data of a study of memory CD4+ T cells and cytomegalovirus serostatus. Single viable CD3+CD4+CD8-CD45RO+ cells were sorted as the memory CD4+ T cells. Serostatus was set by detecting CMV pp150, pp28, p38, p52 IgG. The CDR3 totals 18 residues. Germline V gene lookup returns CDR1 SGHRS and CDR2 YFSETQ. V was clipped by 4 bases and J by 0 bases; unmatched bases: 10. Profiling relied on immunoSEQ multiplex PCR, and the TCRdb table lists in-frame clones only, not all of them. The repertoire holds some 64,000 clones, with 82% as singletons. The TCR comes from an adult in good health and CMV-seronegative. V and J are TRBV5-1 and TRBJ2-7, with 13 bases fitting TRBD2. Sequencing was carried out using memory CD4+ T cells from blood. The CDR3 spells CASSLGLAGAPSSYEQYF. The DNA for the CDR3 is TGCGCCAGCAGCCTTGGACTAGCGGGGGCCCCTAGCTCCTACGAGCAGTACTTC.